A selection of T cell receptor beta chains follows, all from one sample in a study of blood T cell repertoires in COVID-19. The assay was immunoSEQ multiplex PCR, and TCRdb's table has in-frame clones only and misses some. The sample has roughly 150,000 clones; 80% to 90% are singletons. The sequencing input was peripheral blood. These receptors came from a man aged 60 to 75 with active or convalescent COVID-19. Each CDR3 is given with its conserved first and last residue. The order of the fields is D gene, J gene, clone size, V gene, CDR3 DNA, CDR3 protein. D genes are given only for firm matches. Size is omitted from some rows. Given values are once, few, many or a class for expanded clones.

D gene: TRBD2; J gene: TRBJ2-1; clone size: once; V gene: TRBV2; CDR3 DNA: TGTGCCAGCAGTGAAGTAACTAGCGGGGTTTACAATGAGCAGTTCTTC; CDR3 protein: CASSEVTSGVYNEQFF
D gene: TRBD1; J gene: TRBJ2-3; clone size: -; V gene: TRBV24-1; CDR3 DNA: TGTGCCACCAGTAATCCCGGGACAGGGGCAGATACGCAGTATTTT; CDR3 protein: CATSNPGTGADTQYF
D gene: TRBD2; J gene: TRBJ2-1; clone size: -; V gene: TRBV5-1; CDR3 DNA: TGCGCCAGCAGCTTGAGGGGTAGCGGGGGGTACAATGAGCAGTTCTTC; CDR3 protein: CASSLRGSGGYNEQFF
D gene: TRBD1; J gene: TRBJ1-1; clone size: -; V gene: TRBV30; CDR3 DNA: TGTGCCTGGGACAGGGCTTTGAACACTGAAGCTTTCTTT; CDR3 protein: CAWDRALNTEAFF
D gene: TRBD1; J gene: TRBJ1-2; clone size: once; V gene: TRBV24-1; CDR3 DNA: TGTGCCACCAGTGATTCCGGGACAGGGGACTATGGCTACACCTTC; CDR3 protein: CATSDSGTGDYGYTF
D gene: -; J gene: TRBJ1-4; clone size: once; V gene: TRBV5-1; CDR3 DNA: TGCGCCAGCAGCTTGGGGGACATTCGAGGCGAAAAACTGTTTTTT; CDR3 protein: CASSLGDIRGEKLFF
D gene: -; J gene: TRBJ1-5; clone size: -; V gene: TRBV13; CDR3 DNA: TGTGCCAGCAGCTTAGACTCTCAGCCCCAGCATTTT; CDR3 protein: CASSLDSQPQHF
D gene: -; J gene: TRBJ1-5; clone size: -; V gene: TRBV19; CDR3 DNA: TGTGCCAGTAGTATCGGGAGGGGCCCTCAGCCCCAGCATTTT; CDR3 protein: CASSIGRGPQPQHF
D gene: -; J gene: TRBJ1-2; clone size: -; V gene: TRBV18; CDR3 DNA: TGTGCCAGCTCACCCGGGTCCGACTATGGCTACACCTTC; CDR3 protein: CASSPGSDYGYTF
D gene: TRBD1; J gene: TRBJ1-2; clone size: once; V gene: TRBV10-3; CDR3 DNA: TGTGCCTCATGGACAGGGACGTCCAACTATGGCTACACCTTC; CDR3 protein: CASWTGTSNYGYTF
D gene: -; J gene: TRBJ2-7; clone size: few; V gene: TRBV28; CDR3 DNA: TGTGCCAGCAGTTCCCGACAAATCGGCGAGCAGTACTTC; CDR3 protein: CASSSRQIGEQYF
D gene: TRBD1; J gene: TRBJ1-1; clone size: once; V gene: TRBV5-1; CDR3 DNA: TGCGCCAGCAGCGCAGCCTTTCAGGGGGCCGAAGCTTTCTTT; CDR3 protein: CASSAAFQGAEAFF
D gene: -; J gene: TRBJ1-2; clone size: once; V gene: TRBV6-5; CDR3 DNA: TGTGCCAGCTCATGGGAGAAAATTTACACCTTC; CDR3 protein: CASSWEKIYTF
D gene: -; J gene: TRBJ2-2; clone size: -; V gene: TRBV9; CDR3 DNA: TGTGCCAGCAGCGTAGGAGGCGGGACAGCAAACACCGGGGAGCTGTTTTTT; CDR3 protein: CASSVGGGTANTGELFF
D gene: -; J gene: TRBJ1-2; clone size: -; V gene: TRBV25-1; CDR3 DNA: TGTGCCAGCAGTGAGGGGGGGGCCTTCTATGGCTACACCTTC; CDR3 protein: CASSEGGAFYGYTF